These 31 T cell receptor beta chains originate from one sample sequenced in a study of blood T cells in healthy people across ages. With a J-beta primer mix and a sample-barcoded 5' primer, a second PCR ran 7 to 11 cycles. TCRdb itself ran the 5' RACE reads through MiXCR, one entry per CDR3 protein. The sample holds roughly 800,000 distinct CDR3 sequences; roughly 64% are singletons and the top ten take approximately 23%. Sequenced material: blood. The receptors derive from a man aged 25 to 40 in good health.

The chain uses TRBV2 and TRBJ2-3, with 7 bases aligning to TRBD2. The CDR3 loop spans 15 amino acids. CDR1 and CDR2 from the germline V gene are SNHLY and FYNNEI. The J segment lost 1 base and the V segment lost 7 bases, leaving 8 bases of the junction unmatched. CDR3 residues: CASTPRGGGTDTQYF. In nucleotides, the CDR3 is TGTGCCAGCACCCCTCGCGGGGGTGGCACAGATACGCAGTATTTT. The whole variable domain, remainder taken from reference TRBV2 and TRBJ2-3, is EPEVTQTPSHQVTQMGQEVILRCVPISNHLYFYWYRQILGQKVEFLVSFYNNEISEKSEIFDDQFSVERPDGSNFTLKIRSTKLEDSAMYFCASTPRGGGTDTQYFGPGTRLTVL.

The chain is built from TRBV9 and TRBJ2-6; TRBD1 matches at 8 bases. The V segment lost 5 bases and the J segment 0 bases; nucleotides outside the gene matches: 4. CDR3 size: 16 residues. CDR1 and CDR2 from the germline V gene are SGDLS and YYNGEE. CDR3 coding DNA: TGTGCCAGCAGTCAGACAGGGGCCTCTGGGGCCAACGTCCTGACTTTC. Its protein product is CASSQTGASGANVLTF.

The chain joins TRBV7-2 to TRBJ2-3, with D possibly TRBD1 on 6 matching bases. CDR1 is SGHTA and CDR2 is FQGNSA in the germline V gene. The CDR3 totals 16 residues. Trimming took 6 bases from V and 4 from J, leaving 20 bases between them. Here the CDR3 reads CASRDTGTRSSDTQYF. The CDR3 coding sequence is TGTGCCAGCAGGGATACCGGGACACGTTCATCAGATACGCAGTATTTT.

The rearrangement links TRBV7-2 to TRBJ1-6, with a weak D call TRBD1 (5 bases). In germline, CDR1 is SGHTA, CDR2 FQGNSA. The CDR3 is 14 residues long. Trimming stripped 4 bases from V and 10 bases from J, with 14 bases between. CDR3 loop: CASSSAGSLSPLHF. The CDR3 region has the DNA TGTGCCAGCAGCTCCGCAGGGAGTTTGTCACCCCTCCACTTT.

The chain has TRBV10-1 and TRBJ2-1; no clear D. The CDR3 consists of 15 residues. Per the germline V gene, CDR1 is WNHNN and CDR2 is SYGVQD (reference sequence). The germline V and J ends were trimmed by 2 bases and 9 bases, with 17 bases remaining between them. This chain's CDR3 is CASSELNPPHGEQFF. The CDR3 region has the DNA TGCGCCAGCAGTGAGCTGAACCCCCCCCATGGTGAGCAGTTCTTC.

The chain combines TRBV29-1 with TRBJ2-7; TRBD1 aligns across 7 bases. CDR1 is SQVTM, CDR2 ANQGSEA, per germline. This CDR3 has 12 residues. V was pared by 5 bases and J by 5 bases, with 6 bases of the junction left unmatched. The CDR3 reads CSVIQGSNEQYF. The CDR3, as DNA: TGCAGCGTTATACAGGGGTCCAACGAGCAGTACTTC.

This rearrangement joins TRBV20-1 to TRBJ2-5; TRBD2 matches 10 bases. In germline, CDR1 is DFQATT, CDR2 SNEGSKA (reference sequence). V lost 1 base and J lost 5; bases outside the gene matches: 10. The CDR3 has 16 amino acids. CDR3 in amino acids: CSARGLAGLRRETQYF. DNA for the CDR3: TGCAGTGCTAGAGGACTAGCGGGCCTAAGGCGGGAGACCCAGTACTTC.

The chain links TRBV7-2 to TRBJ2-1; 11 nucleotides line up with TRBD2. The J segment lost 7 bases and the V segment lost 0 bases, leaving 5 bases of the junction unmatched. Germline-derived CDR1 and CDR2 are SGHTA and FQGNSA. The CDR3 consists of 16 residues. CDR3 DNA: TGTGCCAGCAGCTTAGCGATTAGCGGGAGGGGAAATGAGCAGTTCTTC. It specifies CASSLAISGRGNEQFF.

This rearrangement joins TRBV5-5 to TRBJ1-1; 7 bases align to TRBD1. In germline, CDR1 is SGHKS, CDR2 YYEKEE (reference sequence). This CDR3 has 15 amino acids. Germline trimming cut 5 bases from V and 2 bases from J; bases unmatched to any gene: 9. Here the CDR3 reads CASSYGRQGNTEAFF. The CDR3 DNA reads TGTGCCAGCAGTTACGGGAGACAGGGTAACACTGAAGCTTTCTTT.

V usage is TRBV30 and J usage is TRBJ1-2, with a possible D match to TRBD1 (6 bases). The CDR3 is 16 residues long. CDR1 and CDR2 from the germline V gene are GTSNPN and SVGIG (reference sequence). Trimming pared 2 bases from V and 7 bases from J, leaving 23 bases between. Here the CDR3 reads CAWSPPLGTFFSGYTF. The DNA for the CDR3 is TGTGCCTGGAGTCCCCCCCTTGGGACATTTTTCTCTGGCTACACCTTC. Full variable domain (rest looked up from reference TRBV30 and TRBJ1-2): SQTIHQWPATLVQPVGSPLSLECTVEGTSNPNLYWYRQAAGRGLQLLFYSVGIGQISSEVPQNLSASRPQDRQFILSSKKLLLSDSGFYLCAWSPPLGTFFSGYTFGSGTRLTVV.

V is TRBV29-1 and J is TRBJ1-1, with unresolved D. The V end lost 4 bases, the J end lost 11 bases, and 11 bases lay between the germline ends. This CDR3 region has 10 residues. Looked up from germline, CDR1 is SQVTM and CDR2 is ANQGSEA. CDR3 sequence: CSVVGRRAFF. Written as DNA, the CDR3 is TGCAGCGTTGTCGGGCGCCGGGCTTTCTTT. The full variable domain, with the rest looked up from reference TRBV29-1 and TRBJ1-1, is SAVISQKPSRDICQRGTSLTIQCQVDSQVTMMFWYRQQPGQSLTLIATANQGSEATYESGFVIDKFPISRPNLTFSTLTVSNMSPEDSSIYLCSVVGRRAFFGQGTRLTVV.

This clonotype was counted a few times. The CDR3 is CSASGARGDQYF. The CDR3 DNA sequence: TGCAGTGCTTCCGGGGCCCGGGGGGATCAGTATTTT. The chain has TRBV20-1 and TRBJ2-3, with TRBD2 matching over 7 bases. Trimming took 5 bases from V and 12 from J; bases not matched to a gene: 11. The CDR3 spans 12 residues. Germline-derived CDR1 and CDR2 are DFQATT and SNEGSKA (reference sequence).

This clonotype was seen a few times. V usage is TRBV7-9 and J usage is TRBJ1-2, with TRBD1 matching 7 bases. The CDR3 is made up of 13 amino acids. Germline CDR1 reads SEHNR; CDR2 reads FQNEAQ (reference sequence). The trim removed 3 bases at V and 7 bases at J, leaving 5 bases unmatched. CDR3 sequence: CASSFLGGPGYTF. CDR3 DNA: TGTGCCAGCAGCTTCTTAGGGGGCCCTGGCTACACCTTC.

The CDR3 DNA follows: TGTGCCAGCAGCCCGAGCAGATACACAGATACGCAGTATTTT. Its protein is CASSPSRYTDTQYF. J is TRBJ2-3 and V is TRBV9; D gene unclear. CDR1 and CDR2 from the germline V gene are SGDLS and YYNGEE. CDR3 length: 14 amino acids. V was shortened by 4 bases and J by 2 bases, with 11 bases between the two germline ends.

The chain is built from TRBV25-1 and TRBJ2-3; 8 bases are shared with TRBD2. CDR3 size: 16 residues. CDR1 and CDR2 from the germline V gene are MGHDK and SYGVNS. Trimming took 2 bases from V and 3 from J; bases not matched to a gene: 7. The CDR3 is CASSEGLAGRTDTQYF. The CDR3 bases are TGTGCCAGCAGTGAAGGGTTAGCGGGACGAACAGATACGCAGTATTTT.

The chain joins TRBV7-2 to TRBJ2-4, with 11 bases matching TRBD2. The DNA end is a closer match to TRBJ2-7, so the J assignment may be wrong. The germline V gene encodes CDR1 SGHTA and CDR2 FQGNSA. This CDR3 has 15 amino acids. The CDR3 DNA reads as TGTGCCAGCAGCTTCCTTAGCGGGGGGGACTACGAGCAGTACTTC. Its protein product is CASSFLSGGDYEQYF.

The chain couples TRBV4-2 to TRBJ2-7; D gene uncertain. V was trimmed by 0 bases and J by 3 bases, leaving 9 bases between them. Germline CDR1 and CDR2: LGHNA and YNFKEQ. The CDR3 has 14 amino acids. The CDR3 bases are TGTGCCAGCAGCCAAGATCGGTTTAGCTACGAGCAGTACTTC. Protein: CASSQDRFSYEQYF.

This chain connects TRBV20-1 to TRBJ2-5; 8 bases are a match to TRBD1. V lost 0 bases and J lost 4; bases outside the gene matches: 10. The CDR3 is 16 amino acids. Germline V CDR1 and CDR2: DFQATT, SNEGSKA (reference sequence). CDR3 protein: CSARDYRQGIRETQYF. In DNA form, the CDR3 reads TGCAGTGCTAGAGATTATAGACAGGGGATACGAGAGACCCAGTACTTC.

Of note for this clonotype: At one end the junction does not follow the germline gene, possibly because of a read error. The chain joins TRBV25-1 to TRBJ2-5, with TRBD1 matching 7 bases. This CDR3 contains 14 residues. Germline CDR1 reads MGHDK; CDR2 reads SYGVNS. For the CDR3, the DNA is TGTGCCAGCGGTGAAACCGGGACAGAAGAGACCCAGTACTTC. Translating it yields CASGETGTEETQYF.

This chain links TRBV20-1 with TRBJ2-7; 12 bases map to TRBD2. This CDR3 contains 14 residues. V shed 5 bases, J shed 3 bases, and the junction held 5 bases outside the gene matches. Per germline, CDR1 DFQATT and CDR2 SNEGSKA (reference sequence). CDR3 nucleotide sequence: TGCAGTGCTGGGGGACTAGCGGGTTTCTACGAGCAGTACTTC. It yields the protein CSAGGLAGFYEQYF.

The genes are TRBV2 and TRBJ1-5; 7 bases align to TRBD1. CDR3 size: 15 residues. The ends lost 8 bases at V and 5 bases at J; junction bases unmatched: 12. Germline loops: CDR1 SNHLY, CDR2 FYNNEI. CDR3 protein: CASRRQGGQYQPQHF. The CDR3 DNA follows: TGTGCCAGCCGACGACAGGGCGGTCAGTATCAGCCCCAGCATTTT.

This clonotype was recorded a few times. J is TRBJ2-5 and V is TRBV18, with TRBD2 matching over 8 bases. Germline V lookup: CDR1 KGHSH, CDR2 LQKENI. The CDR3 totals 17 residues. J lost 1 base, V lost 1 base, and 8 bases had no gene match. The CDR3 nucleotides are TGTGCCAGCTCACCACTGCGGGGGGTCCCCCTCCAAGAGACCCAGTACTTC. The encoded protein is CASSPLRGVPLQETQYF.

This clonotype was seen only once. The chain couples TRBV9 to TRBJ1-1; D not resolved. Germline values: CDR1 SGDLS, CDR2 YYNGEE. The CDR3 is made up of 15 amino acids. V gave up 1 base and J gave up 0 bases, with 10 bases separating them. CDR3 sequence: CASSVLLGMNTEAFF. The CDR3 nucleotides are TGTGCCAGCAGCGTATTGTTAGGGATGAACACTGAAGCTTTCTTT.

The V gene is TRBV19, the J gene TRBJ1-2; perhaps TRBD1 as D (5 bases). The CDR3 runs 16 residues. The germline V gene has CDR1 LNHDA and CDR2 SQIVND (reference sequence). Deletions cut 8 bases from V and 5 bases from J, with 24 bases between. CDR3 residues: CASGTRRSERLYGYTF. CDR3 coding DNA: TGTGCCAGTGGGACCCGGAGGAGCGAGCGATTATATGGCTACACCTTC.

This chain connects TRBV18 to TRBJ1-2; TRBD1 is a possible D gene (5 bases). Per germline, CDR1 KGHSH and CDR2 LQKENI. The ends were cut back, 0 bases at V and 8 bases at J, with 13 bases in the middle. The CDR3 extends over 14 amino acids. The CDR3 here is CASSPPSQPGGYTF. The CDR3 DNA follows: TGTGCCAGCTCACCACCGTCACAGCCAGGGGGCTACACCTTC.

This clonotype was seen a handful of times. This CDR3 reads CASSPWDGYTF. The CDR3 region has the DNA TGTGCCAGCAGTCCTTGGGATGGCTACACCTTC. The V call is TRBV7-9, the J call TRBJ1-2; D is unresolved. The CDR3 loop spans 11 amino acids. CDR1 and CDR2 from the germline V gene are SEHNR and FQNEAQ (reference sequence). V dropped 6 bases and J dropped 6 bases, with 8 bases sitting between them.

This chain joins TRBV12-3 or TRBV12-4 and TRBJ1-4; 7 bases align to TRBD1. J lost 5 bases, V lost 9 bases, and 12 bases had no gene match. The CDR3 loop spans 15 amino acids. This chain's CDR3 is CASSPDREQNEKLFF. The DNA for the CDR3 is TGTGCCAGTAGCCCTGACAGGGAACAAAATGAAAAACTGTTTTTT.

This sequence joins TRBV7-9 and TRBJ1-4; weak D call: TRBD1 (5 bases). Trimming took off 5 bases at V and 8 bases at J, with 9 bases between the two ends. CDR1 SEHNR and CDR2 FQNEAQ come from the germline V gene (reference sequence). The CDR3 runs to 12 residues. The CDR3 DNA sequence: TGTGCCAGCAGCCAATCAGGGGAAAAACTGTTTTTT. This encodes CASSQSGEKLFF. Full variable domain (remainder filled in from reference TRBV7-9 and TRBJ1-4): DTGVSQNPRHKITKRGQNVTFRCDPISEHNRLYWYRQTLGQGPEFLTYFQNEAQLEKSRLLSDRFSAERPKGSFSTLEIQRTEQGDSAMYLCASSQSGEKLFFGSGTQLSVL.

The V gene is TRBV5-6, the J gene TRBJ1-4; maybe TRBD1 (5 bases). V lost 4 bases, J lost 4 bases, and 11 bases lay in between. Germline V gene data show CDR1 as SGHDT and CDR2 as YYEEEE. The length of the CDR3 is 14 residues. CDR3 nucleotides: TGTGCCAGCAGCCGGGACGGCAATAATGAAAAACTGTTTTTT. Translating it yields CASSRDGNNEKLFF. Using reference TRBV5-6 and TRBJ1-4 for the parts outside the CDR3, the full variable domain is DAGVTQSPTHLIKTRGQQVTLRCSPKSGHDTVSWYQQALGQGPQFIFQYYEEEERQRGNFPDRFSGHQFPNYSSELNVNALLLGDSALYLCASSRDGNNEKLFFGSGTQLSVL.

As to this clonotype: A read error may be the cause here, since a much bigger clone is one base away. The rearrangement joins TRBV7-2 to TRBJ2-5, with D possibly matching TRBD2 (5 bases). The J call is doubtful: the DNA matches TRBJ2-7 better. CDR3 length equals 15 residues. Germline assignment: CDR1 SGHTA and CDR2 FQGNSA. In nucleotides, the CDR3 is TGTGCCAGCAGCTTTTCCGGGATAGGCCACTACGAGCAGTACTTC. This encodes CASSFSGIGHYEQYF.

This clonotype was counted a few times. The rearrangement links TRBV29-1 to TRBJ2-5; D might be TRBD2 (5 bases). The germline V gene encodes CDR1 SQVTM and CDR2 ANQGSEA. Trimming cost V 4 bases and J 4 bases, with 7 bases left between them. The CDR3 has 11 residues. The CDR3 spells CSVVRVETQYF. For the CDR3, the DNA is TGCAGCGTTGTGCGGGTAGAGACCCAGTACTTC. The variable domain in full, with the rest retrieved from reference TRBV29-1 and TRBJ2-5, is SAVISQKPSRDICQRGTSLTIQCQVDSQVTMMFWYRQQPGQSLTLIATANQGSEATYESGFVIDKFPISRPNLTFSTLTVSNMSPEDSSIYLCSVVRVETQYFGPGTRLLVL.